One and the same sample provided the 13 T cell receptor beta chains below, sequenced in a study of cytomegalovirus exposure and HLA in healthy donors. The PCR employed 60 Vbeta primers together with 13 Jbeta primers. Some clones are missing from TCRdb's copy, which holds only in-frame ones; the method was immunoSEQ multiplex PCR. This sample carries roughly 140,000 clones, about 76% of them seen once, and the ten largest clones take around 3.2%. The sample taken for sequencing was PBMCs. The receptor set was obtained from a human donor in good health.

The chain carries TRBV4-2 and TRBJ2-3, with D perhaps matching TRBD2 (6 bases). Trimming took off 3 bases at V and 2 bases at J, with 9 bases between the two ends. This CDR3 comprises 14 residues. The germline V gene has CDR1 LGHNA and CDR2 YNFKEQ. This chain's CDR3 is CASSQGLDTDTQYF. CDR3 nucleotide sequence: TGTGCCAGCAGCCAGGGACTTGACACAGATACGCAGTATTTT.

The chain joins TRBV15 to TRBJ2-5; D might be TRBD1 (6 bases). Per the germline V gene, CDR1 is LNHNV and CDR2 is YYDKDF (reference sequence). Trimming cost V 1 base and J 1 base, with 13 bases left between them. This CDR3 comprises 16 residues. For the CDR3, the DNA is TGTGCCACCAGCAGAGTACGGACAGCACTCCAAGAGACCCAGTACTTC. It encodes CATSRVRTALQETQYF. Full variable domain (rest looked up from reference TRBV15 and TRBJ2-5): DAMVIQNPRYQVTQFGKPVTLSCSQTLNHNVMYWYQQKSSQAPKLLFHYYDKDFNNEADTPDNFQSRRPNTSFCFLDIRSPGLGDTAMYLCATSRVRTALQETQYFGPGTRLLVL.

CDR3 DNA sequence: TGTGCCAGCAGCTTAGTAGCGGGGCCCTACGAGCAGTACTTC. Translated, it gives CASSLVAGPYEQYF. The V and J genes are TRBV7-9 and TRBJ2-7, with TRBD2 matching over 8 bases. The CDR3 is made up of 14 amino acids. Germline trimming cut 1 base from V and 2 bases from J; bases unmatched to any gene: 1. Germline loops: CDR1 SEHNR, CDR2 FQNEAQ (reference sequence).

The chain combines TRBV30 with TRBJ1-5; no definite D call. The germline CDR1 and CDR2 sequences are GTSNPN and SVGIG (reference sequence). Trimming shortened V by 6 bases and J by 11 bases, and 20 bases separated the two germline ends. This CDR3 contains 13 residues. The CDR3 DNA reads TGTGCCTGCGAGTCGACTCCTGCGGCGGCCCAGCATTTT. Its translation: CACESTPAAAQHF. Supplemented by reference TRBV30 and TRBJ1-5, the full variable domain reads SQTIHQWPATLVQPVGSPLSLECTVEGTSNPNLYWYRQAAGRGLQLLFYSVGIGQISSEVPQNLSASRPQDRQFILSSKKLLLSDSGFYLCACESTPAAAQHFGDGTRLSIL.

The genes are TRBV5-1 and TRBJ1-2; 10 bases map to TRBD1. The CDR3 has 16 residues. CDR1 and CDR2 (germline): SGHRS, YFSETQ. Unmatched junction bases numbered 11, after V lost 2 bases and J lost 7 bases. The CDR3 region is CASSLDRGLPGFGYTF. CDR3 nucleotide sequence: TGCGCCAGCAGCTTAGACAGGGGGCTTCCGGGGTTTGGCTACACCTTC.

This rearrangement joins TRBV30 to TRBJ1-1; D is ambiguous. Germline-derived CDR1 and CDR2 are GTSNPN and SVGIG (reference sequence). This CDR3 contains 13 residues. Between the trimmed V and J ends, which lost 2 bases and 1 base, there was a span of 8 bases. The CDR3 DNA reads TGTGCCTGGAGTCCTCTCTGGAACACTGAAGCTTTCTTT. Residues: CAWSPLWNTEAFF.

The V and J genes are TRBV5-1 and TRBJ2-1, with D perhaps TRBD1 (5 bases). The V end lost 0 bases, the J end lost 5 bases, and 9 bases lay between the germline ends. This CDR3 spans 14 amino acids. Germline V gives CDR1 SGHRS, CDR2 YFSETQ. The CDR3 is CASSLGGRNNEQFF. The CDR3 DNA follows: TGCGCCAGCAGCTTGGGGGGCAGGAACAATGAGCAGTTCTTC.

This clone was detected only a few times. V gene TRBV29-1 combines with J gene TRBJ2-1, with TRBD2 matching over 11 bases. V gave up 6 bases and J gave up 2 bases; unmatched junction bases: 3. The CDR3 has 14 residues. From germline, CDR1 is SQVTM and CDR2 ANQGSEA. The CDR3 loop reads CSVGTSGPYNEQFF. The CDR3 DNA sequence: TGCAGCGTGGGGACTAGCGGCCCCTACAATGAGCAGTTCTTC.

This clone was found a few times. The genes are TRBV6-1 and TRBJ1-2; D may be TRBD1 (5 bases). The germline CDR1 and CDR2 sequences are MNHNS and SASEGT. Trimming left V 2 bases short and J 2 bases short, with 18 bases between. CDR3 length: 17 amino acids. As DNA, the CDR3 is TGTGCCAGCAGTGAATTTCTAGGACACTCGCTAAACTATGGCTACACCTTC. It translates to CASSEFLGHSLNYGYTF.

This clone came up once. The J gene is TRBJ2-5, the V gene TRBV29-1, with D tentatively TRBD1 (6 bases). Near its end, the DNA agrees better with TRBJ2-7, so the J call may be wrong. The germline V gene encodes CDR1 SQVTM and CDR2 ANQGSEA. The CDR3 totals 12 residues. The DNA for the CDR3 is TGCAGCGTTGTCGCAGGGGTGTACGAGCAGTACTTC. This translates into CSVVAGVYEQYF.

The V and J genes are TRBV28 and TRBJ2-5, with 10 bases that match TRBD2. The V gene's germline CDR1 is MDHEN and CDR2 SYDVKM. There are 15 residues in the CDR3. The junction had 2 bases not matched to a gene; V was cut back by 3 bases and J by 1 base. In DNA form, the CDR3 reads TGTGCCAGCAGTTTTTTAGCGGGAGGCCAAGAGACCCAGTACTTC. It yields the protein CASSFLAGGQETQYF.

This chain joins TRBV7-9 and TRBJ2-5; 12 bases are a match to TRBD2. The CDR3 totals 15 residues. Germline CDR1 reads SEHNR; CDR2 reads FQNEAQ (reference sequence). V lost 1 base, J lost 3 bases, and 0 bases stayed unmatched. The CDR3 sequence: CASSLGLAGEETQYF. The CDR3, as DNA: TGTGCCAGCAGCTTAGGACTAGCGGGAGAAGAGACCCAGTACTTC.

This clone was found once. The chain recombines TRBV25-1 with TRBJ1-3; 7 bases agree with TRBD1. This CDR3 is built from 13 residues. After removal of 4 bases from V and 6 bases from J, the junction contained 3 bases not matched to a gene. CDR1 and CDR2 (germline): MGHDK, SYGVNS. CDR3 coding DNA: TGTGCCAGCAGTGGAGGGACAGTAAACACCATATATTTT. Translation: CASSGGTVNTIYF.